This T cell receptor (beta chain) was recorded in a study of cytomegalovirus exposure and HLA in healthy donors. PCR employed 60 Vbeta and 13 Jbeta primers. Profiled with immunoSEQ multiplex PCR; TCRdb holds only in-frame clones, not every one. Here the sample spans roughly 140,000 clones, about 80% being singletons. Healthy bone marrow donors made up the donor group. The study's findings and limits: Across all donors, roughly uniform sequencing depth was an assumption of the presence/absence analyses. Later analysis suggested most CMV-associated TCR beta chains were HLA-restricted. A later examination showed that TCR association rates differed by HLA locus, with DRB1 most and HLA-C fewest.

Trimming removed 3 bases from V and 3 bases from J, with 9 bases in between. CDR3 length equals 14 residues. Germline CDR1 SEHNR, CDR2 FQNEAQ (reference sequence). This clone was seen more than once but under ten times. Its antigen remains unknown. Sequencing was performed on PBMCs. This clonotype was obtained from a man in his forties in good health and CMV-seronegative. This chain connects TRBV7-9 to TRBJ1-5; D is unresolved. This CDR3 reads CASSLGRDNQPQHF. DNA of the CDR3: TGTGCCAGCAGCTTGGGCCGAGACAATCAGCCCCAGCATTTT.